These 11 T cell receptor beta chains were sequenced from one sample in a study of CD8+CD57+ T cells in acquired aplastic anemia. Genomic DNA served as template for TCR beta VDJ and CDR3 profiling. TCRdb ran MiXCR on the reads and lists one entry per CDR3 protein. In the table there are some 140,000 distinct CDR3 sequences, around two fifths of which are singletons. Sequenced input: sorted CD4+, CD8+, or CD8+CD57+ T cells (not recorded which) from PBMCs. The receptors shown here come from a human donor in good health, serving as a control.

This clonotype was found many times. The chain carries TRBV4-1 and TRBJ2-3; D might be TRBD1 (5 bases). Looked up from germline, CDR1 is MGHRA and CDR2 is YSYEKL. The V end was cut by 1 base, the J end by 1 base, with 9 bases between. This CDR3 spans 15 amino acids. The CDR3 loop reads CASSQVKGGTDTQYF. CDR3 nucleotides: TGCGCCAGCAGCCAAGTAAAAGGGGGCACAGATACGCAGTATTTT.

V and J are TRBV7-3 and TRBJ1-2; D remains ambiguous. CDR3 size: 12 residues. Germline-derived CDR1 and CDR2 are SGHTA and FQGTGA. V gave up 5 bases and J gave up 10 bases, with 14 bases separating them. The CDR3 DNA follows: TGTGCCAGCAGCGTCGGCCAAGGGTCCTACACCTTC. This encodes CASSVGQGSYTF.

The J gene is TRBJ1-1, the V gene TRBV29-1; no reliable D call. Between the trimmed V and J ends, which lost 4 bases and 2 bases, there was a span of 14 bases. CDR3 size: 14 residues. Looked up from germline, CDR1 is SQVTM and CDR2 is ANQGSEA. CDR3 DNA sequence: TGCAGCGTTGTGCCCGGATCTGGAAACACTGAAGCTTTCTTT. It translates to CSVVPGSGNTEAFF.

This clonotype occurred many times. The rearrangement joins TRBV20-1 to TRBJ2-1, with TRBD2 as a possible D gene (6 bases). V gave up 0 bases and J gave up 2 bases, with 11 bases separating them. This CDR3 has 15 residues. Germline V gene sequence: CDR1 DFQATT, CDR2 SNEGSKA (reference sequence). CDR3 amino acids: CSARDPGTPYNEQFF. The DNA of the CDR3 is TGCAGTGCTAGAGACCCCGGGACTCCCTACAATGAGCAGTTCTTC.

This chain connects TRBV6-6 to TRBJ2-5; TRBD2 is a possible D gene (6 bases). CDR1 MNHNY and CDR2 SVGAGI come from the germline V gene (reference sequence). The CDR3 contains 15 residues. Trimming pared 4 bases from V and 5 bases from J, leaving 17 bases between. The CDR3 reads CASSSLRDSGETQYF. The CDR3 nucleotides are TGTGCCAGCAGTTCACTTCGGGACTCGGGGGAGACCCAGTACTTC.

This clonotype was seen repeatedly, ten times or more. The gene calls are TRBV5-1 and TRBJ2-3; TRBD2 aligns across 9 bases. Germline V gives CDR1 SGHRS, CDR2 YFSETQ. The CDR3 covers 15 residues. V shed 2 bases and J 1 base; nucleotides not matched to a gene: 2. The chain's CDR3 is CASSFRTSGTDTQYF. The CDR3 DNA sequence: TGCGCCAGCAGCTTCCGGACTAGCGGCACAGATACGCAGTATTTT.

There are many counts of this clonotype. CDR3 in DNA: TGCGCCAGCAGCAGTACAGGGATCACTGAAGCTTTCTTT. The encoded protein is CASSSTGITEAFF. This chain connects TRBV5-1 to TRBJ1-1; TRBD1 might be the D (6 bases). The ends were cut back, 4 bases at V and 4 bases at J, with 11 bases in the middle. The CDR3 loop spans 13 amino acids. Germline CDR1 reads SGHRS; CDR2 reads YFSETQ.

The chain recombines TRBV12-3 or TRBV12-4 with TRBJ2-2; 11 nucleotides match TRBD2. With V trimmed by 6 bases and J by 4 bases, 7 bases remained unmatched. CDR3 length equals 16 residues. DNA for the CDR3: TGTGCCAGCAGCGTTAGCGGGAGGGCACCCACCGGGGAGCTGTTTTTT. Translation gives CASSVSGRAPTGELFF.

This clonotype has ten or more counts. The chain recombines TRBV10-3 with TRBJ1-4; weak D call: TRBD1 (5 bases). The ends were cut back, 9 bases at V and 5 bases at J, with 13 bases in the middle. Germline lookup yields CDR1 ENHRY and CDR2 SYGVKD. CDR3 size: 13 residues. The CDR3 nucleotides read TGTGCCATTCAGACAGAGCTAAATGAAAAACTGTTTTTT. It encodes CAIQTELNEKLFF.

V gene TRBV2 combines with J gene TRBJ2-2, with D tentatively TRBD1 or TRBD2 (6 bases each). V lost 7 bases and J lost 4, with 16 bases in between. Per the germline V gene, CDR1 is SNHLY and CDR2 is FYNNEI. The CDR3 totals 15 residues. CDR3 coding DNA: TGTGCCAGCATGCCCGGGGGCGCCCGCACCGGGGAGCTGTTTTTT. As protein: CASMPGGARTGELFF.

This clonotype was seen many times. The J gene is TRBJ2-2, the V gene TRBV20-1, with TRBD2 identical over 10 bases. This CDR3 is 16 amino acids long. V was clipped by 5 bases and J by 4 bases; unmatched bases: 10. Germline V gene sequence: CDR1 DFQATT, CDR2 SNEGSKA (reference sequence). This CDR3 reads CSAPPSGSLVTGELFF. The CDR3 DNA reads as TGCAGTGCTCCCCCTAGCGGGAGTTTGGTCACCGGGGAGCTGTTTTTT.